The 16 T cell receptor beta chains reported below all come from one sample, sequenced in a study of blood T cell repertoires in COVID-19. Sequencing used immunoSEQ multiplex PCR; TCRdb keeps in-frame clones, though not all of them. The top ten hold around 10% of the sample, which has around 160,000 clones, about 81% seen once. The specimen sequenced was peripheral blood. The receptor source for this set is a man aged 55-75 years with active or convalescent COVID-19.

This chain connects TRBV7-2 to TRBJ1-1; D not resolved. The ends were cut back, 2 bases at V and 3 bases at J, with 7 bases in the middle. CDR1 SGHTA and CDR2 FQGNSA come from the germline V gene. The CDR3 consists of 13 residues. The CDR3 protein is CASSLSGYTEAFF. DNA for the CDR3: TGTGCCAGCAGCTTATCGGGTTACACTGAAGCTTTCTTT.

The DNA for the CDR3 is TGTGCCAGCAGCACCGGAGCTTATGGGTACAATGAGCAGTTCTTC. It yields the protein CASSTGAYGYNEQFF. The genes are TRBV9 and TRBJ2-1; D not certain. CDR1 SGDLS and CDR2 YYNGEE come from the germline V gene. The V gene lost 4 bases and the J gene lost 4 bases, with 15 bases spanning the gap. The CDR3 has 15 residues.

Only a few counts were recorded for this clone. The rearrangement uses TRBV7-9 and TRBJ1-2, with a weak D call TRBD1 (5 bases). V dropped 3 bases and J dropped 7 bases, with 12 bases sitting between them. Germline-derived CDR1 and CDR2 are SEHNR and FQNEAQ (reference sequence). This CDR3 spans 13 amino acids. CDR3 region: CASSLQGPFGYTF. As DNA, the CDR3 is TGTGCCAGCAGCTTGCAGGGCCCGTTTGGCTACACCTTC.

CDR3 nucleotide sequence: TGTGCCAGCAGCCCCAGGCAGGGTAGCCACAATGAGCAGTTCTTC. Translation gives CASSPRQGSHNEQFF. The chain has TRBV7-9 and TRBJ2-1; perhaps TRBD1 as D (5 bases). Germline assignment: CDR1 SEHNR and CDR2 FQNEAQ (reference sequence). The CDR3 runs 15 residues. V gave up 5 bases and J gave up 5 bases, with 16 bases separating them.

The V call is TRBV24-1, the J call TRBJ1-2; no clear D gene. The germline CDR1 and CDR2 sequences are KGHDR and SFDVKD. CDR3 length equals 13 residues. Trimming took 6 bases from V and 2 from J, leaving 9 bases between them. CDR3 sequence (DNA): TGTGCCACCAGTCTTGATGGCAACTATGGCTACACCTTC. Amino acids: CATSLDGNYGYTF.

The rearrangement uses TRBV5-6 and TRBJ2-7; D is perhaps TRBD2 (5 bases). V lost 4 bases, J lost 4 bases, and 21 bases lay in between. This CDR3 comprises 16 residues. CDR1 SGHDT and CDR2 YYEEEE come from the germline V gene. The CDR3 sequence is CASSHRGTFLLYEQYF. Here the CDR3 DNA reads TGTGCCAGCAGCCATCGGGGTACCTTCCTTTTATACGAGCAGTACTTC.

The V gene is TRBV9, the J gene TRBJ1-1; TRBD1 is a possible D gene (5 bases). This CDR3 comprises 14 residues. V lost 4 bases, J lost 4 bases, and 14 bases lay in between. CDR1 SGDLS and CDR2 YYNGEE come from the germline V gene. The CDR3 here is CASSTTDTSTEAFF. As DNA, the CDR3 is TGTGCCAGCAGCACGACAGATACGAGCACTGAAGCTTTCTTT.

Only one count was recorded for this clone. The chain links TRBV6-4 to TRBJ2-7; possibly TRBD2 for D (6 bases). V lost 4 bases, J lost 1 base, and 17 bases lay in between. The CDR3 has 16 residues. Per the germline V gene, CDR1 is MRHNA and CDR2 is SNTAGT. CDR3 protein: CASSAVSGTASYEQYF. CDR3 nucleotide sequence: TGTGCCAGCAGTGCCGTTTCCGGGACTGCATCCTACGAGCAGTACTTC.

This clone was recorded once. The chain combines TRBV9 with TRBJ2-5, with D perhaps matching TRBD2 (5 bases). Trimming cost V 0 bases and J 2 bases, with 8 bases left between them. Per germline, CDR1 SGDLS and CDR2 YYNGEE. The CDR3 contains 14 residues. The CDR3 DNA is TGTGCCAGCAGCGTAGGAGGGTATCAAGAGACCCAGTACTTC. Amino acid sequence: CASSVGGYQETQYF.

Written as DNA, the CDR3 is TGTGCCAGCAGCTTGGCCGGGACAGGGATCGGTTACGAGCAGTACTTC. Its translation is CASSLAGTGIGYEQYF. The chain recombines TRBV5-4 with TRBJ2-7; 9 bases match TRBD1. CDR1 is SGHNT and CDR2 is YYREEE in the germline V gene (reference sequence). CDR3 size: 16 residues. The V segment lost 0 bases and the J segment 4 bases; nucleotides outside the gene matches: 8. Drawing the rest from reference TRBV5-4 and TRBJ2-7, the complete variable domain is ETGVTQSPTHLIKTRGQQVTLRCSSQSGHNTVSWYQQALGQGPQFIFQYYREEENGRGNFPPRFSGLQFPNYSSELNVNALELDDSALYLCASSLAGTGIGYEQYFGPGTRLTVT.

V gene TRBV28 combines with J gene TRBJ1-4, with 7 bases fitting TRBD1. The germline gives CDR1 MDHEN, CDR2 SYDVKM. The ends lost 4 bases at V and 4 bases at J; junction bases unmatched: 6. CDR3 length equals 15 residues. The CDR3: CASSSPTGDNEKLFF. Written as DNA, the CDR3 is TGTGCCAGCAGTTCCCCCACAGGGGATAATGAAAAACTGTTTTTT.

The gene calls are TRBV2 and TRBJ2-7; D may be TRBD2 (6 bases). The CDR3 loop spans 17 amino acids. Trimming stripped 0 bases from V and 0 bases from J, with 15 bases between. The germline gives CDR1 SNHLY, CDR2 FYNNEI. The CDR3 here is CASSEAILRDFSYEQYF. For the CDR3, the DNA is TGTGCCAGCAGTGAAGCGATCCTCCGGGACTTCTCCTACGAGCAGTACTTC.

V and J are TRBV5-6 and TRBJ1-2; no clear D. The V end lost 3 bases, the J end lost 8 bases, and 11 bases lay between the germline ends. CDR3 length: 12 amino acids. Germline-derived CDR1 and CDR2 are SGHDT and YYEEEE. The CDR3 DNA reads TGTGCCAGCAGCTGGAGCGAAGGAGGCTACACCTTC. Amino acid sequence: CASSWSEGGYTF.

The chain links TRBV9 to TRBJ2-3, with 11 bases that match TRBD2. The CDR3 is 15 amino acids. After removal of 2 bases from V and 3 bases from J, the junction contained 2 bases not matched to a gene. The germline CDR1 and CDR2 sequences are SGDLS and YYNGEE. The CDR3 sequence is CASSVTSGRTDTQYF. The CDR3, as DNA: TGTGCCAGCAGCGTTACTAGCGGGAGAACAGATACGCAGTATTTT.

This chain connects TRBV11-2 to TRBJ1-2, with D perhaps TRBD1 (6 bases). Germline V gene lookup returns CDR1 SGHAT and CDR2 FQNNGV. Trimming removed 4 bases from V and 5 bases from J, with 17 bases in between. The CDR3 length is 15 residues. DNA for the CDR3: TGTGCCAGCAGCTCCCCGGGGGGGGGCAGGTATGGCTACACCTTC. Amino acids: CASSSPGGGRYGYTF.

This clone has only a few counts. The J gene is TRBJ1-6, the V gene TRBV7-2, with D perhaps matching TRBD1 (5 bases). There are 16 residues in the CDR3. Germline loops: CDR1 SGHTA, CDR2 FQGNSA. Between the trimmed V and J ends, which lost 5 bases and 5 bases, there was a span of 16 bases. The CDR3, as DNA: TGTGCCAGCAGCGTTGGGCCGACAGTTAATAATTCACCCCTCCACTTT. Translation gives CASSVGPTVNNSPLHF.